This T cell receptor (beta chain) derives from a study of T cells in Graves' hyperthyroidism and ophthalmopathy. Germline V gene data show CDR1 as WSHSY and CDR2 as SAAADI. Trimming took off 1 base at V and 8 bases at J, with 8 bases between the two ends. The CDR3 runs 13 residues. General study points: Most thyroid clonotypes with frequency above 0.001 were detected in blood. The model foresaw ophthalmopathy a median around 6.4 months prior to onset.

Clinical symptoms, serum thyroxine, TRAb, thyroid ultrasound and orbital computed tomography established diagnosis. RNA transcripts yielded amplified TCR beta CDR3 regions. In the first-round RT-PCR of the TCR CDR3, the HTBI primer set was used. TCRdb processed the multiplex PCR reads anew with MiXCR; each CDR3 protein has one entry. Of approximately 700,000 distinct CDR3 sequences detected, about 45% appear once; the ten largest clones hold approximately 6.8%. With respect to this clonotype: Its antigen is as yet unknown.

The chain joins TRBV10-2 to TRBJ1-4; D unclear. The specimen sequenced was peripheral blood or thyroid tissue (not recorded which). The receptor was isolated from an adult man with Graves' disease, either hyperthyroidism or ophthalmopathy (not recorded which). The CDR3 DNA reads as TGCGCCAGCAGTGAGTTGGCCCGGGAAAAACTGTTTTTT. Its translation: CASSELAREKLFF.